This record looks at one T cell receptor beta chain sequence and its context. Profiling relied on immunoSEQ multiplex PCR, and the TCRdb table lists in-frame clones only, not all of them. The table lists about 190,000 clones, approximately 86% of them singletons. The record originates from a study of blood T cell repertoires in COVID-19. Overall study: Specimens from acute and convalescent COVID-19 originated in the United States, Italy and Spain. PBMCs, B-cell-depleted T cells, or T cells provided the cDNA or gDNA that made up the material.

Germline V lookup: CDR1 SGHRS, CDR2 YFSETQ. There are 17 residues in the CDR3. V lost 0 bases, J lost 2 bases, and 17 bases lay in between. Source material: peripheral blood. The gene calls are TRBV5-1 and TRBJ1-1; D may be TRBD1 (5 bases). This TCR was recovered from a man aged 25-40 years with acute or convalescent COVID-19. The CDR3: CASSLGVSGGANTEAFF. CDR3 in DNA: TGCGCCAGCAGCTTGGGTGTTTCGGGGGGAGCTAACACTGAAGCTTTCTTT.